This T cell receptor beta chain originates from a study of vaccination effects on CD4 cells after COVID-19. The CDR3 extends over 16 amino acids. Germline V gene data show CDR1 as WSHSY and CDR2 as SAAADI. Trimming cost V 6 bases and J 4 bases; bases outside gene matches: 12. Sequencing used immunoSEQ multiplex PCR; TCRdb keeps in-frame clones, though not all of them. The profile covers approximately 38,000 clones, with about 67% appearing a single time and 7.7% taken by the ten largest. Comment on this clone: Its matching antigen is unknown.

Having been cultured for around ten days, the cells underwent CD4+ T cell isolation. Vaccination of participants consisted of two doses of either the BNT162b2 or mRNA-1273 vaccine. In the cultures, half the medium was exchanged for IL-2 medium on days 3 and 7. Sample: CD4+ T cells from PBMCs cultured without peptide, taken after COVID-19 vaccination. The TCR sequence derives from a human donor who received a COVID-19 vaccine. J is TRBJ2-3 and V is TRBV10-2; 8 nucleotides agree with TRBD2. The CDR3 reads CASSWGLAGTADTQYF. The CDR3 coding sequence is TGCGCCAGCAGCTGGGGGTTAGCGGGAACTGCAGATACGCAGTATTTT.